One T cell receptor (beta chain) is described in this entry. Its antigen specificity is not known. One base away there is no much larger clone; base qualities are not given. The protocol used for the library was the immunoSEQ multiplex PCR assay. The study's processing was this. A statistical classification framework was developed to diagnose cytomegalovirus status using the catalog of TCR beta chain sequences. TCRdb limited this immuneACCESS table to in-frame rearrangements with V and J called. A share of clones is missing; checked studies link under half to unresolved V genes, and the rest is unexplained. V and J calls and clone size follow that table, whereas D and trimming were derived from the DNA. The sample has 120,000 or so clones on record, around 89% of them singletons. Clones ranked in the top ten supply less than 2% of the sample. Reading the germline V gene gives CDR1 SGHAT and CDR2 FQNNGV. The CDR3 contains 12 residues, cysteine and phenylalanine counted. Of the read, only the CDR3 DNA is kept; its 36 bases are in frame from base 1. V gives up 5 bases and J gives up 7 bases, and the segment between their germline ends measures 12 bases.

The donors were included in the validation cohort of over a hundred subjects, a group kept apart from the roughly 670-subject first cohort. This sample is drawn from a study of cytomegalovirus exposure and HLA in healthy donors listed by TCRdb under 2017. In the study overall: The roughly 670 repertoires of the first cohort and the approximately 110 validation repertoires were produced on the same platform, according to a later analysis. High-throughput TCR immunosequencing, statistical association of individual TCRs with disease status, and machine learning were combined to predict cytomegalovirus infection status. In addition to the first cohort of 500 to 850 subjects, a separate validation cohort of 120 different subjects was used. The study aimed to test whether signatures of past pathogen exposure could be identified by cataloging public T cell receptors. Beyond this particular receptor, the publication reports: The validation cohort had no HLA typing available for a later analysis, so co-occurrence within that cohort was assessed over all 120 or so repertoires. In a later analysis, TCRs clustered in the first cohort were found to also tend to co-occur in the roughly 120 validation repertoires, with 85% to 95% of cluster scores above 0. A few of the identified cytomegalovirus-associated TCR beta chains were confirmed in vitro to be specific for cytomegalovirus antigens. In both the original and validation cohorts, the classifier was reported to diagnose cytomegalovirus status with high specificity and sensitivity. It was suggested by the authors that the approach could potentially be generalized to other disease states and immunological phenotypes. Most TCR sequences were seen in very few donors, while some public TCRs were found in many individuals. The study listed 164 TCR beta chains as associated with cytomegalovirus.

Recombination connected TRBV11-2 to TRBJ2-7; the D gene assignment is ambiguous. The clonotype comes from a man younger than 35 in good health and CMV-seronegative. What was sequenced was PBMCs. The CDR3 amino acid sequence is: CASSPPNEEQYF. The nucleotide sequence reads TGTGCCAGCAGCCCCCCAAACGAGGAGCAGTACTTC.